This T cell receptor (beta chain) was recorded in a study of shared clonotypes between healthy human individuals. V was pared by 2 bases and J by 7 bases, with 8 bases between. This CDR3 has 13 residues. The germline CDR1 and CDR2 sequences are ENHRY and SYGVKD. Splitting of each subset's genomic DNA was done evenly across several immunoSEQ plates. The protocol was immunoSEQ multiplex PCR, while the TCRdb copy is restricted to in-frame clones and leaves out a portion. There are 2 million to 2.5 million clones in the sample; nearly 97% occur only once, and approximately 0.13% lies in the top ten. Investigators divided CD4+ cells into CD45RA+ naive and CD45RA-negative memory subsets.

The receptor was isolated from a man between 18 and 35 years old in good health. Input material: naive CD4+ T cells sorted from blood. Subset denoted: CD45RA+ positively selected. This chain uses TRBV10-3 with TRBJ1-4; possibly TRBD1 for D (5 bases). For the CDR3, the DNA is TGTGCCATCAGTGAGGATAGGGGTGAAAAACTGTTTTTT. Amino acid sequence: CAISEDRGEKLFF.